Described below is a single TCR beta chain sequence and its context. Libraries were prepared by immunoSEQ multiplex PCR; TCRdb keeps only in-frame clonotypes and omits some of them. Of roughly 9,700 clones listed, around 85% were seen once; the top ten hold around 4%. The time point is: week 3, after first cycle of checkpoint inhibitor. The entry originates in a study of blood T cell dynamics during melanoma immunotherapy. For the study at large: Standard first-line treatment here was pembrolizumab or nivolumab plus ipilimumab in metastatic melanoma.

The CDR3 extends over 15 amino acids. Looked up from germline, CDR1 is MNHNS and CDR2 is SASEGT. V trimming: 2 bases; J trimming: 4 bases; junction bases outside the gene matches: 1. The TCR comes from a human donor with melanoma. The sequencing used blood, collected from a patient treated with checkpoint blockade. The chain links TRBV6-1 to TRBJ2-3; TRBD2 aligns across 12 bases. CDR3 region: CASSELAGGPDTQYF. CDR3 bases: TGTGCCAGCAGTGAACTAGCGGGAGGGCCAGATACGCAGTATTTT.